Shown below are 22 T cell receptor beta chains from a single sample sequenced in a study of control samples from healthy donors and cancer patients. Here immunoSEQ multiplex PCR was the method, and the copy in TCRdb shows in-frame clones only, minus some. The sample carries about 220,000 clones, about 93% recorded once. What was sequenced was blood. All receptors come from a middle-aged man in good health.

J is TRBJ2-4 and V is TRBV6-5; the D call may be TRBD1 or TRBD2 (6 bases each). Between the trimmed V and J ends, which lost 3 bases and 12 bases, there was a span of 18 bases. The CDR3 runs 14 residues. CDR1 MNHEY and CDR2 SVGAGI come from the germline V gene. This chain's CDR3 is CASSYTNTGAYQYF. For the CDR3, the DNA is TGTGCCAGCAGTTATACCAACACGGGGGCATATCAGTACTTC.

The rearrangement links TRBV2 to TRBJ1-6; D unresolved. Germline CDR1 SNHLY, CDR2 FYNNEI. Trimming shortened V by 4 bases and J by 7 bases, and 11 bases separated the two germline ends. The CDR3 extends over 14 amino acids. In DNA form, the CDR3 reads TGTGCCAGCAGTGTCTCTAGGGTCAATTCACCCCTCCACTTT. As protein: CASSVSRVNSPLHF.

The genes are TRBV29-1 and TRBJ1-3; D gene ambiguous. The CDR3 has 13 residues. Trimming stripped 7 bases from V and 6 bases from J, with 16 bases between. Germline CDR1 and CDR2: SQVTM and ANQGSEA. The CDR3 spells CSAGGSSANTIYF. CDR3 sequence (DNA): TGCAGCGCTGGCGGGTCATCGGCAAACACCATATATTTT.

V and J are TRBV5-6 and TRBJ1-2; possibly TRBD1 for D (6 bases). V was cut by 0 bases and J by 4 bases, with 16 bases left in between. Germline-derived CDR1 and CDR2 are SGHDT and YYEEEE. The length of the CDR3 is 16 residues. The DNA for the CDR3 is TGTGCCAGCAGCTTGGCGGACAGCCTTTATACCTATGGCTACACCTTC. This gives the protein CASSLADSLYTYGYTF.

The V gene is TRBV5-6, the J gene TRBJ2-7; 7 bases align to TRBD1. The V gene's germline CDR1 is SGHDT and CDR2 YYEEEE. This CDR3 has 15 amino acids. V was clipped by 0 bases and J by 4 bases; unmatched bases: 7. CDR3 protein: CASSLDYRGQYEQYF. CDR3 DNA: TGTGCCAGCAGCTTGGATTATAGGGGGCAGTACGAGCAGTACTTC.

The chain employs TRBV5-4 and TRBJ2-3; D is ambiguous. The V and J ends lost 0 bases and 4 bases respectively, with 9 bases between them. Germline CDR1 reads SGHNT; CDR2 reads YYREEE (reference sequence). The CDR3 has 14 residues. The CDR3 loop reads CASSLEGSADTQYF. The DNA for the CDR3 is TGTGCCAGCAGCTTGGAAGGGTCCGCAGATACGCAGTATTTT.

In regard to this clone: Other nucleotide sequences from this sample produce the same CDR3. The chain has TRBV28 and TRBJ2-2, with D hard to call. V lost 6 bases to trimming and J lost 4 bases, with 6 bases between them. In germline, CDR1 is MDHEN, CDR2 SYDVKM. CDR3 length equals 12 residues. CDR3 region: CASSLTTGELFF. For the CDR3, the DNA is TGTGCCAGCAGCCTTACCACCGGGGAGCTGTTTTTT.

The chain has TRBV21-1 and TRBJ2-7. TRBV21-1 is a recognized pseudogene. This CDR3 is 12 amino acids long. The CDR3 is CASSKGVSNQYV. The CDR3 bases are TGTGCCAGCAGCAAAGGTGTCAGCAACCAGTACGTC.

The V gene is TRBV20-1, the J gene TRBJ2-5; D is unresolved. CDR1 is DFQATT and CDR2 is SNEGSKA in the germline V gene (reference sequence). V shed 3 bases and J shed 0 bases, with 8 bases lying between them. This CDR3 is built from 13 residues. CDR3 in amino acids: CSASVPYQETQYF. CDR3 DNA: TGCAGTGCTAGTGTCCCGTACCAAGAGACCCAGTACTTC.

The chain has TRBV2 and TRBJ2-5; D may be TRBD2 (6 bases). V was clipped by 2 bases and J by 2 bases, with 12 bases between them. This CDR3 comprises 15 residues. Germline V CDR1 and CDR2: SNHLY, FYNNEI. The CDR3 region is CASSEFSGLQETQYF. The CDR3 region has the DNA TGTGCCAGCAGTGAATTCAGCGGGTTACAAGAGACCCAGTACTTC.

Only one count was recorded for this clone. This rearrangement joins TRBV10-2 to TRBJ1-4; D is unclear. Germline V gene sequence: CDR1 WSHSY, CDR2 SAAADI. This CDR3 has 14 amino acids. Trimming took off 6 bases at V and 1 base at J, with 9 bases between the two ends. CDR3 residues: CASRSGITNEKLFF. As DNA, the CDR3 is TGCGCCAGCAGGTCGGGTATAACTAATGAAAAACTGTTTTTT.

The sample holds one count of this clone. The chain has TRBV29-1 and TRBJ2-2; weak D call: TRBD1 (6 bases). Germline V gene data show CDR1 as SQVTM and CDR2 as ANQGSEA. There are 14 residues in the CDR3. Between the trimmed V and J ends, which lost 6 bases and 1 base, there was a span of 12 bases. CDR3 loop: CSVAQGLNTGELFF. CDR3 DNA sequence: TGCAGCGTCGCTCAGGGGCTGAACACCGGGGAGCTGTTTTTT.

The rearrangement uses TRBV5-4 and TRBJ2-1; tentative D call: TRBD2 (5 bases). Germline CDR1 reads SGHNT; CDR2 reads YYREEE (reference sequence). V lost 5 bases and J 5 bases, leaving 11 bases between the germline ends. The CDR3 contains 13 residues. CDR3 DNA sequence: TGTGCCAGCAGTTTAGGGAGCCACAATGAGCAGTTCTTC. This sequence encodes CASSLGSHNEQFF.

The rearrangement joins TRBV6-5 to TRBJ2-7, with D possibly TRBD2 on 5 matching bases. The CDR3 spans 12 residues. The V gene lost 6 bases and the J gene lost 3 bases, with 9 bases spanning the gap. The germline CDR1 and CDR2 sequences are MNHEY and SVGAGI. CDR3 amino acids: CASSEGDYEQYV. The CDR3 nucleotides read TGTGCCAGCAGCGAGGGAGACTACGAGCAGTACGTC.

The CDR3 sequence is CASSLGGQILSGNTIYF. The DNA of the CDR3 is TGTGCCAGCAGCTTGGGTGGACAGATCCTCTCTGGAAACACCATATATTTT. This chain connects TRBV5-4 to TRBJ1-3; possibly TRBD1 for D (6 bases). The V end was cut by 0 bases, the J end by 0 bases, with 13 bases between. The CDR3 is made up of 17 amino acids. The germline V gene has CDR1 SGHNT and CDR2 YYREEE (reference sequence).

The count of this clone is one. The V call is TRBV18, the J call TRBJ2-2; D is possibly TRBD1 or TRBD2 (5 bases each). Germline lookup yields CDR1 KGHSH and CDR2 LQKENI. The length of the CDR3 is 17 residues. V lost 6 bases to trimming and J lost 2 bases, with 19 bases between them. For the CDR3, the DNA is TGTGCCAGCTCCCCTCGGGAAGGGGTTCCAAACACCGGGGAGCTGTTTTTT. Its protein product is CASSPREGVPNTGELFF.

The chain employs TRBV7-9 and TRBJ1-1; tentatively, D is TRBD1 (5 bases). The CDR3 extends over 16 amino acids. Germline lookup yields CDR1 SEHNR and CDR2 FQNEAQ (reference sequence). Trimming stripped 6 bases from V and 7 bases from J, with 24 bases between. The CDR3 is CASRNYRWGADIEAFF. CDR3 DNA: TGTGCCAGCAGAAATTATCGATGGGGCGCGGACATTGAAGCTTTCTTT.

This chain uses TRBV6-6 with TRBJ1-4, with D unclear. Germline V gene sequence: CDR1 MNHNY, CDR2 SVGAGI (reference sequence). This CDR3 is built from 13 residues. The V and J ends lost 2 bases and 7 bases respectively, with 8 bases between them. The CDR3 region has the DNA TGTGCCAGCAGTTACCCGCCGGGTGAAAAACTGTTTTTT. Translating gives CASSYPPGEKLFF.

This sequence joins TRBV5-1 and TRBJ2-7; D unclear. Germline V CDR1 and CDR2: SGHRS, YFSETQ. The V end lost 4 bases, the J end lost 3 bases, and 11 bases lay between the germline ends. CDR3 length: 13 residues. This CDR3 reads CASSLVDYYEQYF. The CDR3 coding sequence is TGCGCCAGCAGCCTTGTGGATTACTACGAGCAGTACTTC.

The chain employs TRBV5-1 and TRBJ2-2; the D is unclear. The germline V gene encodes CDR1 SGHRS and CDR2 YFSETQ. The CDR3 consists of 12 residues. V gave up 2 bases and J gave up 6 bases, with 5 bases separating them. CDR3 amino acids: CASSFSAGELFF. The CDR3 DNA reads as TGCGCCAGCAGCTTTTCGGCCGGGGAGCTGTTTTTT. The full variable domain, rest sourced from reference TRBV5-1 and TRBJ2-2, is KAGVTQTPRYLIKTRGQQVTLSCSPISGHRSVSWYQQTPGQGLQFLFEYFSETQRNKGNFPGRFSGRQFSNSRSEMNVSTLELGDSALYLCASSFSAGELFFGEGSRLTVL.

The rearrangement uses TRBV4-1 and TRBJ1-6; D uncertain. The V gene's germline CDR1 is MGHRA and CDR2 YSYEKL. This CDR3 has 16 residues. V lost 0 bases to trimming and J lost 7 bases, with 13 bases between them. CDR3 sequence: CASSQDFARLNSPLHF. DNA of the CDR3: TGCGCCAGCAGCCAAGATTTCGCCCGCCTAAATTCACCCCTCCACTTT.

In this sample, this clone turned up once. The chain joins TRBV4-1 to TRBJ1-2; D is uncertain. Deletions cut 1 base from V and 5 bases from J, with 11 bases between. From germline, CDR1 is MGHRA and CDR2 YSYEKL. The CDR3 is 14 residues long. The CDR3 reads CASSQGGRFYGYTF. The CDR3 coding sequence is TGCGCCAGCAGCCAAGGCGGGCGCTTTTATGGCTACACCTTC.